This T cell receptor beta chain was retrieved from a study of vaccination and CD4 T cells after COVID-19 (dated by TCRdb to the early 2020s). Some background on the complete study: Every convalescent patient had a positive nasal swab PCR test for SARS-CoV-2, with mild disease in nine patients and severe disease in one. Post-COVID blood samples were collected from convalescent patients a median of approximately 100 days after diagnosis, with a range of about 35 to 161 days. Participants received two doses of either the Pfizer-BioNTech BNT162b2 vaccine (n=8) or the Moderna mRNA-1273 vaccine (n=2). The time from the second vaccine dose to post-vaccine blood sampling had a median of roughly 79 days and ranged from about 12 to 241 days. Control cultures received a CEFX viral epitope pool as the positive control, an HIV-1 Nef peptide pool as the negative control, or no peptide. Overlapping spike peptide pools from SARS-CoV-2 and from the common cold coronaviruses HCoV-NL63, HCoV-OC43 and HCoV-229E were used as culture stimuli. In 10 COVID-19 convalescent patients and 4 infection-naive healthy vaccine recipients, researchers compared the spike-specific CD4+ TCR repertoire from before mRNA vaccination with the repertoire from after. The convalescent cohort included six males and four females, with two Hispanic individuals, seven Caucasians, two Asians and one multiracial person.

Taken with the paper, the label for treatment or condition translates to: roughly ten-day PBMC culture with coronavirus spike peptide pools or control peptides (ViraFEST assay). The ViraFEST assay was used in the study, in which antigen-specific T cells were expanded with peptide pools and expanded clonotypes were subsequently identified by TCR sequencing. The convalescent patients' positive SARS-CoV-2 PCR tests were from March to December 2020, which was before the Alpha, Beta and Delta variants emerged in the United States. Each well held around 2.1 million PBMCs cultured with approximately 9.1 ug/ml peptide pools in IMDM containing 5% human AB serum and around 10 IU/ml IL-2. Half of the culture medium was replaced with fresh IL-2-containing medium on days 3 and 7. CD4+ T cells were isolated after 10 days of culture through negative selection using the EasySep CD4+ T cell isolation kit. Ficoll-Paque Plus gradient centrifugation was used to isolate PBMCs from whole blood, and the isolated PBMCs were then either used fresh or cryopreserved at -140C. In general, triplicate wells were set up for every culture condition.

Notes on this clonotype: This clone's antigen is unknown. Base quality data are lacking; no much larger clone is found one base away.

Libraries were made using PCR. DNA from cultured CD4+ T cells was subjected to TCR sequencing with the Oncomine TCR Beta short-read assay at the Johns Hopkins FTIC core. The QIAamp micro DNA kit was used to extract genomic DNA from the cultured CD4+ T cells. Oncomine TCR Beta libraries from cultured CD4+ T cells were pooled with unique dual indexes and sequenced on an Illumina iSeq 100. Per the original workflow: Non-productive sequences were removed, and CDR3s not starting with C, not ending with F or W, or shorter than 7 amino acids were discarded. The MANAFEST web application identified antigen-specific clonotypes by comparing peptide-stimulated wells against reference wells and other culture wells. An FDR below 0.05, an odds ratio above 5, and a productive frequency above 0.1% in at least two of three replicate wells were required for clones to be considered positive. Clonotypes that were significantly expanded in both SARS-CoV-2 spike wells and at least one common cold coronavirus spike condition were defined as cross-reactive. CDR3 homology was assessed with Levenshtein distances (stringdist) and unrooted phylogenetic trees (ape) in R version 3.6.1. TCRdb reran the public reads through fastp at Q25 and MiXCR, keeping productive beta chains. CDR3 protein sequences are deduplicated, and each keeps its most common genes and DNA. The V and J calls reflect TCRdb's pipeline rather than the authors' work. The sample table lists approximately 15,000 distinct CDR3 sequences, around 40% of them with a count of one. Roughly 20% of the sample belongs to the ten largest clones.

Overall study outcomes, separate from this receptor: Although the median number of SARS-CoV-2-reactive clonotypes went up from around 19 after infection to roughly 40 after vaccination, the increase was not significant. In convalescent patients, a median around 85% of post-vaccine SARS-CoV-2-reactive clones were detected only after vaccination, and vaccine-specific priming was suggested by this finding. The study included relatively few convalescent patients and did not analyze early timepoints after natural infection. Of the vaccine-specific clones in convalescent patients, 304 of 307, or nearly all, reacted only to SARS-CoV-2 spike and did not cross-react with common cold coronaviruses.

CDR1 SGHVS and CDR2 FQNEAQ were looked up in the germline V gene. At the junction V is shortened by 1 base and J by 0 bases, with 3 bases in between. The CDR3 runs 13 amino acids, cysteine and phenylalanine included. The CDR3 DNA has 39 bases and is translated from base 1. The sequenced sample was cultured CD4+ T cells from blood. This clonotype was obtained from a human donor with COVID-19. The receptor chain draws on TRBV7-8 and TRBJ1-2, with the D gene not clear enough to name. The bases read TGTGCCAGCAGCTTAGAATCTAACTATGGCTACACCTTC. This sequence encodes CASSLESNYGYTF. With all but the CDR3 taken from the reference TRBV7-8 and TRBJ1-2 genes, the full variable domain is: GAGVSQSPRYKVAKRGQDVALRCDPISGHVSLFWYQQALGQGPEFLTYFQNEAQLDKSGLPSDRFFAERPEGSVSTLKIQRTQQEDSAVYLCASSLESNYGYTFGSGTRLTVV.